This T cell receptor (beta chain) was sequenced for a study of technical replicates of blood from a handful of donors. Clones were sequenced by immunoSEQ multiplex PCR, and TCRdb holds only the in-frame ones, with some missing. The sample lists approximately 75,000 clones; roughly four fifths were seen once. In germline, CDR1 is LGHNA, CDR2 YSLEER. The CDR3 consists of 16 residues. With V trimmed by 0 bases and J by 8 bases, 8 bases remained unmatched. The sample consisted of PBMCs. The chain links TRBV4-3 to TRBJ2-2; 8 positions agree with TRBD2. The sequence derives from a human donor in good health. Some clones in this sample may be carry-over from other donors' samples. CDR3 sequence (DNA): TGCGCCAGCAGCCAAGATTCGGCTAGCGGGCTAGGGGAGCTGTTTTTT. This gives the protein CASSQDSASGLGELFF.